These T cell receptor beta chains were read from a single sample in a study of T-cell memory formation after mild COVID-19. Via MiXCR, TCRdb re-called the 5' RACE reads, giving one row per CDR3 protein. The data show approximately 300,000 distinct CDR3 sequences, 8% to 9% seen once. Sample: PBMCs or a T cell subset sorted from them (not recorded which). Receptor source: a man younger than 30 who had mild COVID-19 (a few samples of this study predate the infection). Cell type and time point are not known. Both conserved end residues are part of each CDR3. A D gene is named only where the DNA matches it firmly. Clone size is not always given. Where it is, it says once, few, many or a class for expanded clones.

TRBJ1-1 TRBV5-4 . many TGTGCCAGCAGCTTTTTAAGTGAAGCTTTCTTT CASSFLSEAFF
TRBJ2-4 TRBV20-1 TRBD1 few TGCAGTGCTGATACAGGGGCGGGAAACATTCAGTACTTC CSADTGAGNIQYF
TRBJ2-7 TRBV6-2/TRBV6-3 . few TGTGCCAGCAGTTACGACACCTCAAGCTACGAGCAGTACTTC CASSYDTSSYEQYF
TRBJ2-1 TRBV10-1 TRBD2 few TGCGCCAGCGCGGAAGGGACTAGCGGGGGATATGAGCAGTTCTTC CASAEGTSGGYEQFF
TRBJ1-3 TRBV12-3/TRBV12-4 . few TGTGCCAGCAGTTTAGCGGGCTCCCGCTCTGGAAACACCATATATTTT CASSLAGSRSGNTIYF
TRBJ2-3 TRBV2 TRBD2 few TGTGCCAGCAGTCGGAGCGGGGTCACAGATACGCAGTATTTT CASSRSGVTDTQYF
TRBJ1-1 TRBV5-1 . . TGCGCCAGTACGCTCCGGACTCTGAACACTGAAGCTTTCTTT CASTLRTLNTEAFF
TRBJ1-6 TRBV15 . . TGTGCCACCAGCGGTGGAGATAGCTCCTATAATTCACCCCTCCACTTT CATSGGDSSYNSPLHF
TRBJ2-5 TRBV29-1 . many TGCAGCGTTGACACCCGGGGCCGAGAGACCCAGTACTTC CSVDTRGRETQYF
TRBJ1-3 TRBV12-3/TRBV12-4 . many TGTGCCAGCACGGTGGACTCTGGAAACACCATATATTTT CASTVDSGNTIYF
TRBJ1-2 TRBV5-1 TRBD1 few TGCGCCAGCAGCTTGATAGTGACAGGGGACTATGGCTACACCTTC CASSLIVTGDYGYTF
TRBJ1-2 TRBV27 . few TGTGCCAGCAGTACGAGGTTAACTTACGGCTACACCTTC CASSTRLTYGYTF
TRBJ2-5 TRBV29-1 TRBD2 few TGCAGCGTTCAAATAGCGGGGTTAAGAGAGACCCAGTACTTC CSVQIAGLRETQYF
TRBJ1-1 TRBV14 . few TGTGCCAGCAGCCAAGACTGGGGACCGCAAGCAAACACTGAAGCTTTCTTT CASSQDWGPQANTEAFF
TRBJ2-1 TRBV29-1 TRBD1 few TGCAGCGTTGTTACAGGGGGCGGTGAGCAGTTCTTC CSVVTGGGEQFF
TRBJ2-7 TRBV11-2 TRBD1 few TGTGCCAGCAGAACTTCACAGGGGGGAGCCTACGAGCAGTACTTC CASRTSQGGAYEQYF
TRBJ2-5 TRBV7-7 TRBD2 . TGTGCTAGCAGCCCGGGGGCACTAGCGGGGCGAGAGACCCAGTACTTC CASSPGALAGRETQYF
TRBJ2-3 TRBV7-3 TRBD2 . TGTGCCAGCAGCTTACCCTCTGAGCGGGAGAGGGCAGATACGCAGTATTTT CASSLPSERERADTQYF
TRBJ1-2 TRBV7-9 TRBD1 few TGTGCCAGCAGCCGGGGACAGGGATTAGCCCACGGCTACACCTTC CASSRGQGLAHGYTF
TRBJ2-1 TRBV5-1 . few TGCGCCAGCAGCTTGCCGGCGGCTAGCTCCTCCTACAATGAGCAGTTCTTC CASSLPAASSSYNEQFF
TRBJ2-7 TRBV3-1 . . TGTGCCAGCAGCCTGTATCGGGGGACCTACGAGCAGTACTTC CASSLYRGTYEQYF
TRBJ2-5 TRBV6-6 TRBD2 many TGTGCCAGCAGTTCAGGGACTAGCGGAGTGACCCAGTACTTC CASSSGTSGVTQYF
TRBJ2-2 TRBV27 TRBD1 many TGTGCCAGCAGCTTCACATCGGGACAGCCAACCGGGGAGCTGTTTTTT CASSFTSGQPTGELFF
TRBJ1-1 TRBV5-5 . few TGTGCCAGCAGCCCGGTTTTTGGACGCACGAACACTGAAGCTTTCTTT CASSPVFGRTNTEAFF
TRBJ2-1 TRBV7-8 . . TGTGCCAGCAGCTTATTATGGGAAAGCTCCTACAATGAGCAGTTCTTC CASSLLWESSYNEQFF
TRBJ2-7 TRBV5-1 TRBD2 . TGCGCCAGCACCTCCGAGGGGGATAGCGGGGGCTACGAGCAGTACTTC CASTSEGDSGGYEQYF